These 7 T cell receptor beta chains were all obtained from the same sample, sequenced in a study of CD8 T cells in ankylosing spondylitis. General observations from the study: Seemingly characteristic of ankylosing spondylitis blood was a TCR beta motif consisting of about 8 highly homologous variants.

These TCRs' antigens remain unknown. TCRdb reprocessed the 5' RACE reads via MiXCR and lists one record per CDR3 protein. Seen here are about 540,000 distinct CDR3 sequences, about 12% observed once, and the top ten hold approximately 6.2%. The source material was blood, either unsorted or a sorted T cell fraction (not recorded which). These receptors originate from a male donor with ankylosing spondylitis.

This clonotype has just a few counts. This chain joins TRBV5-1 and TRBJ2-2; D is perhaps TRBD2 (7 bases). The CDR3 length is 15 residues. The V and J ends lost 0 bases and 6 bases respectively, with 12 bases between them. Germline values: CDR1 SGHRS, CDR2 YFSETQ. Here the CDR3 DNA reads TGCGCCAGCAGCTTGGAAGGGGGGGGAGCCGGGGAGCTGTTTTTT. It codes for CASSLEGGGAGELFF.

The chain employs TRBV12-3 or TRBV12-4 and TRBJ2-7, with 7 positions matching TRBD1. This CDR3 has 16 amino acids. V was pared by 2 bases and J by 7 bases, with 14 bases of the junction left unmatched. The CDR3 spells CASSLRQGEIYEEQYV. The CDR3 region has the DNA TGTGCCAGCAGTTTAAGACAGGGAGAGATCTACGAAGAGCAGTACGTC.

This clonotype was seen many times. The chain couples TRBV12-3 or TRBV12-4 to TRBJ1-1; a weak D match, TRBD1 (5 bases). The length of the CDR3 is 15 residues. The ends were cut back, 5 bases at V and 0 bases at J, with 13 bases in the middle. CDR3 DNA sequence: TGTGCCAGCAGTGCGGGACGCAGCATGAACACTGAAGCTTTCTTT. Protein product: CASSAGRSMNTEAFF.

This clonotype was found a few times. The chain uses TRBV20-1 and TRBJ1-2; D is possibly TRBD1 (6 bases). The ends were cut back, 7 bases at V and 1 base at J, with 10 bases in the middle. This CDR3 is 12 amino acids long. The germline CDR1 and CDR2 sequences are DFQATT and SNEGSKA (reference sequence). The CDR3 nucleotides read TGCAGTGTGACAGGACATAACTATGGCTACACCTTC. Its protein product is CSVTGHNYGYTF.

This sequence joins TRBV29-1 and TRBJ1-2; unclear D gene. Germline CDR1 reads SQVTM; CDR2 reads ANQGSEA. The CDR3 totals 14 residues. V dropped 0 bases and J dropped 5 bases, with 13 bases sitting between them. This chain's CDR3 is CSVEDLGVSYGYTF. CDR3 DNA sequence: TGCAGCGTTGAAGATCTTGGGGTTAGTTATGGCTACACCTTC.

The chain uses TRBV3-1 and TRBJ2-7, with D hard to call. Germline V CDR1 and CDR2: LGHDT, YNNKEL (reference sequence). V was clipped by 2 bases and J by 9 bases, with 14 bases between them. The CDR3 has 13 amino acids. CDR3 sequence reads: CASSQFVDLLQYV. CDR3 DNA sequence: TGTGCCAGCAGCCAATTCGTTGACCTCCTGCAGTACGTC.

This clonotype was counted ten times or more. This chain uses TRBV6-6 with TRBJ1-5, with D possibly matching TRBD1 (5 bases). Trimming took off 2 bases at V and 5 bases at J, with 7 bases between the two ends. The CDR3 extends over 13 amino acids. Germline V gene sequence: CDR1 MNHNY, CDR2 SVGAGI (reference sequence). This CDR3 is CASSYSRDQPQHF. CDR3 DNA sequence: TGTGCCAGCAGTTACAGCAGGGATCAGCCCCAGCATTTT.